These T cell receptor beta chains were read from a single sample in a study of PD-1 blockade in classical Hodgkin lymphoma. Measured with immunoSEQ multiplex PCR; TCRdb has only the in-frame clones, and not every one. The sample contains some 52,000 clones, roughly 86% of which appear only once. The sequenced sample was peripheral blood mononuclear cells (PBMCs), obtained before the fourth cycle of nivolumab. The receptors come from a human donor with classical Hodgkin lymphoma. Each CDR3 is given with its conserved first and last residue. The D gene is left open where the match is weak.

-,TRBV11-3,CASSFRTSYEQYF
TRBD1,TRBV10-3,CAISEGTVSGNSPLHF
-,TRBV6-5,CARTAAPQGNQPQHF
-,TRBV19,CASSIVGSNAGELFF
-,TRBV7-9,CASSYPDRAGTNSYEQYF
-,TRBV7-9,CASSRFENYGYTF
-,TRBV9,CASSPSYVTEAFF
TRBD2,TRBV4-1,CASRPIAGEVNEQFF
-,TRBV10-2,CASGPPGPYNEQFF
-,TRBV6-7,CASSYLRTRLAQTHPLHTDTQYF
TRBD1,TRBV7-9,CASSPSGQASGYEQYF
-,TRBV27,CASSQGANLLLTDTQYF
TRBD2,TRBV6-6,CASSRRGLAGQETQYF
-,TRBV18,CASSPRGSPNTGELFF
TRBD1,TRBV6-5,CASGFLTGVYNEQFF
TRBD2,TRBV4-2,CASSQSLPLAGVLYEQYF
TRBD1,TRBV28,CASIYRGAGQPQHF
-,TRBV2,CASTYDRPAKNIQYF
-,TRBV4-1,CASSLYPGSSNQPQHF
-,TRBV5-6,CASSSDGTDTQYF
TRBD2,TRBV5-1,CASSAIAGATGELFF
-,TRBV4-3,CASSQEGSLNTEAFF
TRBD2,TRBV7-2,CASSLRASGRRYEQFF
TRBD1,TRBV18,CASSRGQGVMNTEAFF
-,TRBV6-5,CASSYAKDTQRDEAFF
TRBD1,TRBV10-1,CASSPGQVQNTEAFF
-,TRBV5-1,CASSSSSAKNIQYF
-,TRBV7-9,CASSPDGGYATNEKLFF
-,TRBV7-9,CASSLGGADTQYF
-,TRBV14,CASSLQGRNQPQHF
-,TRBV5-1,CASTSIGQTYNEQFF
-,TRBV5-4,CATREWGTNTGELFF
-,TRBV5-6,CASSLSGSSYNSPLHF
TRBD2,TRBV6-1,CATILAGESNTQYF
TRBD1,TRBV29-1,CSVRLRDRGLQGYTF
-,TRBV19,CASSVREISGANVLTF
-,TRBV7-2,CASSLAGSLNEQFF